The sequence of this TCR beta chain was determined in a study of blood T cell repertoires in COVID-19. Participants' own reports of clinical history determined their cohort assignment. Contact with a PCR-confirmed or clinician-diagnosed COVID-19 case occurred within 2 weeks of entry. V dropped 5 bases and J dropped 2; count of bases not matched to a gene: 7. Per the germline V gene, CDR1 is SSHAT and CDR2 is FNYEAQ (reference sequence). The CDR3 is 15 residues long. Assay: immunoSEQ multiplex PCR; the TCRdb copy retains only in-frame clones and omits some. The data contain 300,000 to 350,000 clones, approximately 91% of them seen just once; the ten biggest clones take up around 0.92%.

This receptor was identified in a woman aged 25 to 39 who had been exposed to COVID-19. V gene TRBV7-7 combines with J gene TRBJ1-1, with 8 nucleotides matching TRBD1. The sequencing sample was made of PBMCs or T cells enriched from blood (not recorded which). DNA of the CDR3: TGTGCCAGCAGCCCCCCGACAGGGGTAAACACTGAAGCTTTCTTT. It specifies CASSPPTGVNTEAFF.